This paragraph reports one T cell receptor (beta chain). How the authors handled the data: Reference gene primers were amplified, and this amplification served to estimate nucleated cell counts. Some clones are missing from TCRdb's copy, which holds only in-frame ones; the method was immunoSEQ multiplex PCR. Clonal size and the V and J genes are those of that table, whereas D and trimming came from the DNA. The table lists about 250,000 clones, 90% of them singletons, with under 2.5% in the top ten. This record comes from a study of blood T cell repertoires in COVID-19. Study-wide background: Acute-phase and convalescent COVID-19 samples originated in the United States, Italy and Spain. T cells, B-cell-depleted T cells, or PBMCs provided the cDNA or gDNA that served as material.

Patients from Seattle were sampled longitudinally, starting during active infection. The CDR3 extends over 14 amino acids. Germline-derived CDR1 and CDR2 are LNHDA and SQIVND (reference sequence). V was pared by 6 bases and J by 4 bases, with 10 bases between. The clonotype was recovered from a woman aged 55-69 years with COVID-19, enrolled during active disease. Sequenced material: peripheral blood. The chain links TRBV19 to TRBJ1-6; weak D call: TRBD1 (5 bases). CDR3 sequence (DNA): TGTGCCAGTAGGAAGACAGAGTATAATTCACCCCTCCACTTT. This translates into CASRKTEYNSPLHF.